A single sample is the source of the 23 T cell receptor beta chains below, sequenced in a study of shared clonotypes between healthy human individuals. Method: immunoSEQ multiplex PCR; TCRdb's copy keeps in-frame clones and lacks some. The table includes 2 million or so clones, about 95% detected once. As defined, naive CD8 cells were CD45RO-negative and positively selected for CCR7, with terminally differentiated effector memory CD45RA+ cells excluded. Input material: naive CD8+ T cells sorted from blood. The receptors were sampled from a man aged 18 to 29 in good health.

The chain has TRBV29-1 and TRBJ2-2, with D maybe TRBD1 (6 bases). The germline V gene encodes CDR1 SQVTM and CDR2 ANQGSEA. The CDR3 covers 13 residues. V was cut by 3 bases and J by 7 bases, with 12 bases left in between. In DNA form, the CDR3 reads TGCAGCGTTGATCCCAGGGGCCACGGGGAGCTGTTTTTT. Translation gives CSVDPRGHGELFF.

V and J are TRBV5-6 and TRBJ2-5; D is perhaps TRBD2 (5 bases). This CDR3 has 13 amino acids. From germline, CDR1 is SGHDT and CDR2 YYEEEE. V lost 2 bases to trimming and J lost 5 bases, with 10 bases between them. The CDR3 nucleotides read TGTGCCAGCAGCTTCGAGGGAAGCGAGACCCAGTACTTC. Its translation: CASSFEGSETQYF.

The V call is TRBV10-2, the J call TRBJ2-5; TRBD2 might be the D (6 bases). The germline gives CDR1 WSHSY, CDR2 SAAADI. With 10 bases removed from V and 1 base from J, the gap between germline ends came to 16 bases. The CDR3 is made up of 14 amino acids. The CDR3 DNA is TGCGCCACTACTAGCCGGGACTTCCAAGAGACCCAGTACTTC. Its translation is CATTSRDFQETQYF.

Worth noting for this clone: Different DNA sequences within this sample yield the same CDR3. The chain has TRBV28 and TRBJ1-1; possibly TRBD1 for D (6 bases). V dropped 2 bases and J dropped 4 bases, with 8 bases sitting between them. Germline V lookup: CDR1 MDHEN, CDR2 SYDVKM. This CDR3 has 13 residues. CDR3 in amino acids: CASSLGGATEAFF. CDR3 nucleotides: TGTGCCAGCAGTTTAGGGGGGGCCACTGAAGCTTTCTTT.

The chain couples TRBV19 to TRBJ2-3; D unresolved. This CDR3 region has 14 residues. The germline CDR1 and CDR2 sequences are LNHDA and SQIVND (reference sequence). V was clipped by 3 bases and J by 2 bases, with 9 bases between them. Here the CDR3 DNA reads TGTGCCAGTAGTATGACGCAATTCACAGATACGCAGTATTTT. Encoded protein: CASSMTQFTDTQYF.

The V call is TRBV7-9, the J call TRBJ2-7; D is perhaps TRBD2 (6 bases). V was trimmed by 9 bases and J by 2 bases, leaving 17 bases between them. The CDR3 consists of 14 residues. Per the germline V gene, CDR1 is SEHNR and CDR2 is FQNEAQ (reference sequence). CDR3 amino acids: CASGGDGGPYEQYF. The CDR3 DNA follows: TGTGCCAGTGGAGGGGATGGAGGGCCCTACGAGCAGTACTTC.

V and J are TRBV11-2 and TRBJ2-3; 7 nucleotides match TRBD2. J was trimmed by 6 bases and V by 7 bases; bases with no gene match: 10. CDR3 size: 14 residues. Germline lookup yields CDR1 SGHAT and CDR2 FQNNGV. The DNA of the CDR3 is TGTGCCAGCACCGAATGGGAGGGCCTCGATACGCAGTATTTT. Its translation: CASTEWEGLDTQYF.

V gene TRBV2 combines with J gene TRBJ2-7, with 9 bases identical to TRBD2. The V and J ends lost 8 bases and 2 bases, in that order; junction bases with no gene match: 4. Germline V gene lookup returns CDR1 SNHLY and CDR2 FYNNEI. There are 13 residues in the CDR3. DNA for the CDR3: TGTGCCAGCGTTCTAGCGGGGACCTACGAGCAGTACTTC. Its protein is CASVLAGTYEQYF.

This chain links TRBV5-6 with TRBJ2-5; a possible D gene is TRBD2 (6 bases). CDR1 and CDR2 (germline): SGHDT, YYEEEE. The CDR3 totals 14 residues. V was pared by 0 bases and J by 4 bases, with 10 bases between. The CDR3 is CASSLEGGAETQYF. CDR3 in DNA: TGTGCCAGCAGCTTGGAAGGAGGGGCAGAGACCCAGTACTTC.

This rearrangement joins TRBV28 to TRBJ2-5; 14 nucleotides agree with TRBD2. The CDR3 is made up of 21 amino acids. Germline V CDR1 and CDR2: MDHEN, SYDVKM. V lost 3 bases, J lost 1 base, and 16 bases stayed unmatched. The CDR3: CASSFNLPRLAGGGPQETQYF. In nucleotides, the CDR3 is TGTGCCAGCAGTTTCAACCTGCCCCGACTAGCGGGGGGGGGCCCCCAAGAGACCCAGTACTTC.

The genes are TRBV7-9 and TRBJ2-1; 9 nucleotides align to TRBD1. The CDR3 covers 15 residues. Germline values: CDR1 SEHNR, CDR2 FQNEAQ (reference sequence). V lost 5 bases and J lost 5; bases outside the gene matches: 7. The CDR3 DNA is TGTGCCAGCAGCCCGGGGACAGGGATGGACAATGAGCAGTTCTTC. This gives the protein CASSPGTGMDNEQFF.

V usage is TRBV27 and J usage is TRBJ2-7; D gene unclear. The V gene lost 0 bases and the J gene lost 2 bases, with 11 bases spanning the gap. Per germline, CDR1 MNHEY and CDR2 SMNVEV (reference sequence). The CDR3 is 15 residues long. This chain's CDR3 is CASSLSVSPAYEQYF. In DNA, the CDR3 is TGTGCCAGCAGTTTATCAGTCAGCCCAGCCTACGAGCAGTACTTC.

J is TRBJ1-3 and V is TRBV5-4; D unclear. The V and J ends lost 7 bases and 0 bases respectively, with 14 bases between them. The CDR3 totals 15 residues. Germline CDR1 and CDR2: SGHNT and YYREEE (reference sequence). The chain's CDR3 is CASSSGTPSGNTIYF. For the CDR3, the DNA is TGTGCCAGCTCCTCGGGCACTCCCTCTGGAAACACCATATATTTT. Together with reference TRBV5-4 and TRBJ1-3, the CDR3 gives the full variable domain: ETGVTQSPTHLIKTRGQQVTLRCSSQSGHNTVSWYQQALGQGPQFIFQYYREEENGRGNFPPRFSGLQFPNYSSELNVNALELDDSALYLCASSSGTPSGNTIYFGEGSWLTVV.

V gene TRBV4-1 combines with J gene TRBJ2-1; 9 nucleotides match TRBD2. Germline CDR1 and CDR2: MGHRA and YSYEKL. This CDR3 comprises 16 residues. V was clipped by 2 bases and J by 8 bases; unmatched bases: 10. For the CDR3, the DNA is TGCGCCAGCAGCCAAATCTGGCGGGGGGGCTCGGATGAGCAGTTCTTC. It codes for CASSQIWRGGSDEQFF.

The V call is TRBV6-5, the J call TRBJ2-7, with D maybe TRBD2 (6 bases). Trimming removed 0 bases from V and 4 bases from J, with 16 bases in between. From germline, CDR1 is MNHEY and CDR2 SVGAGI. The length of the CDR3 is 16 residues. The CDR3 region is CASSYSRDSLGYEQYF. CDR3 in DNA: TGTGCCAGCAGTTACTCCCGGGACTCCCTCGGTTACGAGCAGTACTTC.

CDR3 nucleotide sequence: TGTGCCAGCAGCTTAGAGGGTCAAGCCTATAATTCACCCCTCCACTTT. Its translation is CASSLEGQAYNSPLHF. This sequence joins TRBV13 and TRBJ1-6; D not resolved. Between the trimmed V and J ends, which lost 1 base and 2 bases, there was a span of 9 bases. CDR1 and CDR2 from the germline V gene are PRHDT and FYEKMQ (reference sequence). The CDR3 is 16 residues long.

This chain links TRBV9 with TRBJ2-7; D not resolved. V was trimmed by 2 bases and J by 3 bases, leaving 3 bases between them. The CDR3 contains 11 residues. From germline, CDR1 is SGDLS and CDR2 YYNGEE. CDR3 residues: CASSVNYEQYF. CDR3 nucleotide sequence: TGTGCCAGCAGCGTTAACTACGAGCAGTACTTC.

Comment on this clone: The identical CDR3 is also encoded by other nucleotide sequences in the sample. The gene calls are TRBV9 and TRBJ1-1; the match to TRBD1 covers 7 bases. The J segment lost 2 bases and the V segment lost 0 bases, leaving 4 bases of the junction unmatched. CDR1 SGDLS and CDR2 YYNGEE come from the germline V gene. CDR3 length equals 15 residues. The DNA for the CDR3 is TGTGCCAGCAGCGTAGAAGGGACAGCCAACACTGAAGCTTTCTTT. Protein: CASSVEGTANTEAFF.

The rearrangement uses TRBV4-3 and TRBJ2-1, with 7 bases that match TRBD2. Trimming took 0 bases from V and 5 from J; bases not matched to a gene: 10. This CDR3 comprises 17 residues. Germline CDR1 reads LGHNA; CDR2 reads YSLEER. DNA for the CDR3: TGCGCCAGCAGCCAAGACGTAGCGGGCCATCGCGACAATGAGCAGTTCTTC. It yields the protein CASSQDVAGHRDNEQFF.

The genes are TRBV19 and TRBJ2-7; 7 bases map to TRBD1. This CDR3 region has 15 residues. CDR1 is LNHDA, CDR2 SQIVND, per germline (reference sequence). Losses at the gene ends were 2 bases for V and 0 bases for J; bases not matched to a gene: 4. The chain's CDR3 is CASSIFTGVSYEQYF. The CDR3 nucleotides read TGTGCCAGTAGTATATTTACAGGGGTCTCCTACGAGCAGTACTTC.

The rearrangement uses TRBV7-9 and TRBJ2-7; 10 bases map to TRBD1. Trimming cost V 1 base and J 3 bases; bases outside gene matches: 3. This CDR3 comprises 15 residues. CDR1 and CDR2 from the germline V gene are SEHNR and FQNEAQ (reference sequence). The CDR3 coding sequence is TGTGCCAGCAGCTTAGGACAGGGGGCTGACTACGAGCAGTACTTC. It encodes CASSLGQGADYEQYF.

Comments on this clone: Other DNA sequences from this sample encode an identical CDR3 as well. CDR3 in DNA: TGTGCCAGCAGCTTCGGGACAGGGGACTACGAGCAGTACTTC. It yields the protein CASSFGTGDYEQYF. J is TRBJ2-7 and V is TRBV11-2, with 10 bases identical to TRBD1. After removal of 3 bases from V and 3 bases from J, the junction contained 2 bases not matched to a gene. The CDR3 spans 14 residues. CDR1 is SGHAT, CDR2 FQNNGV, per germline.

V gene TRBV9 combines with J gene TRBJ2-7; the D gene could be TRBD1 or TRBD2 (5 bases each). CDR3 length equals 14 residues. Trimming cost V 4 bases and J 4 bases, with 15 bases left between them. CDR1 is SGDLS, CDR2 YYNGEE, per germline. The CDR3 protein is CASSLRDLGYEQYF. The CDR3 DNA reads TGTGCCAGCAGCCTCCGGGACCTGGGGTACGAGCAGTACTTC.